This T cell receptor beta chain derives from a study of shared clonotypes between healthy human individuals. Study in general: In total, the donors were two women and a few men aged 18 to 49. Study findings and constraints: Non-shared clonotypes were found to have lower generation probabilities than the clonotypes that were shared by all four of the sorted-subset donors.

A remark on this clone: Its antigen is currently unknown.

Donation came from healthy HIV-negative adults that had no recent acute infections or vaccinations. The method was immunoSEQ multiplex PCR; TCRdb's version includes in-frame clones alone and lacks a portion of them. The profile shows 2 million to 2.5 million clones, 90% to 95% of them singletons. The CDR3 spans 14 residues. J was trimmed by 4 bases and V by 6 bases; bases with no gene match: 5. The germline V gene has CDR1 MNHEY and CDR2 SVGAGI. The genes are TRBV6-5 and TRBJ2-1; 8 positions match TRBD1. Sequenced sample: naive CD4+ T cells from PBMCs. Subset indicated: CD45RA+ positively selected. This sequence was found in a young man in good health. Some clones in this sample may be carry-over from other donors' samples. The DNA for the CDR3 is TGTGCCAGCAGCCCAGGGGGCACATACAATGAGCAGTTCTTC. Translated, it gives CASSPGGTYNEQFF.